A single sample gave rise to the 27 T cell receptor beta chains below, sequenced in a study of a mutant IDH1 vaccine in newly diagnosed glioma. Specified time point: week 23, last vaccination. Alongside topical imiquimod, each dose of vaccine comprised 300 ug of mutant IDH1 20-mer peptide. Sequencing was performed with immunoSEQ multiplex PCR; in TCRdb, only in-frame clones are kept and a portion is missing. The table has around 39,000 clones, about four fifths seen once; the top ten hold 2.4%. These TCRs' antigens remain unknown. This material consisted of PBMCs, taken from a glioma patient whose treatment included an IDH1 peptide vaccine. These receptors came from a woman younger than 35 with glioma. Some clones in this sample may be carry-over from other donors' samples.

V gene TRBV19 combines with J gene TRBJ2-3, with 9 bases identical to TRBD1. The CDR3 is 14 residues long. V lost 7 bases to trimming and J lost 3 bases; unmatched junction nucleotides: 5. The germline gives CDR1 LNHDA, CDR2 SQIVND (reference sequence). CDR3 bases: TGTGCCAGTACTACGGGACAGGGTACAGATACGCAGTATTTT. Residues: CASTTGQGTDTQYF.

The chain joins TRBV9 to TRBJ1-6; D may be TRBD1 (6 bases). Germline CDR1 is SGDLS and CDR2 is YYNGEE. Trimming pared 3 bases from V and 8 bases from J, leaving 15 bases between. The CDR3 is 15 residues long. This CDR3 reads CASSAFRDKDSPLHF. The CDR3 DNA reads as TGTGCCAGCAGCGCGTTCCGGGACAAGGATTCACCCCTCCACTTT. Full variable domain (remainder filled in from reference TRBV9 and TRBJ1-6): DSGVTQTPKHLITATGQRVTLRCSPRSGDLSVYWYQQSLDQGLQFLIQYYNGEERAKGNILERFSAQQFPDLHSELNLSSLELGDSALYFCASSAFRDKDSPLHFGNGTRLTVT.

A note on this clone: One junction end does not reproduce the germline sequence, and a read error may be involved. The rearrangement uses TRBV7-9 and TRBJ1-2; maybe TRBD1 (6 bases). The length of the CDR3 is 12 residues. Germline V gene data show CDR1 as SEHNR and CDR2 as FQNEAQ (reference sequence). The CDR3 DNA follows: TGTGCCAGCAGCTTTTCAGGACAGCCTTTCTCCTTC. It yields the protein CASSFSGQPFSF. The entire variable domain, with the rest obtained from reference TRBV7-9 and TRBJ1-2, is as follows: DTGVSQNPRHKITKRGQNVTFRCDPISEHNRLYWYRQTLGQGPEFLTYFQNEAQLEKSRLLSDRFSAERPKGSFSTLEIQRTEQGDSAMYLCASSFSGQPFSFGSGTRLTVV.

This chain connects TRBV5-6 to TRBJ1-1, with a possible D match to TRBD1 (5 bases). Germline loops: CDR1 SGHDT, CDR2 YYEEEE. V was trimmed by 2 bases and J by 1 base, leaving 6 bases between them. CDR3 length: 13 amino acids. The DNA for the CDR3 is TGTGCCAGCAGCTTCGACAGGAACACTGAAGCTTTCTTT. Its translation is CASSFDRNTEAFF.

The V and J genes are TRBV5-5 and TRBJ2-1, with 8 bases lining up with TRBD1. Germline CDR1 SGHKS, CDR2 YYEKEE (reference sequence). J gave up 0 bases and V 0 bases, and 2 bases lay outside the gene matches. CDR3 size: 16 residues. CDR3 sequence reads: CASSLDTGGSYNEQFF. The DNA of the CDR3 is TGTGCCAGCAGCTTGGATACAGGGGGCTCCTACAATGAGCAGTTCTTC.

The CDR3, as DNA: TGTGCCAGCAGCGGGACAGGGAGGACCTACGAGCAGTACTTC. Protein product: CASSGTGRTYEQYF. This sequence joins TRBV6-5 and TRBJ2-7; 9 bases are shared with TRBD1. With 6 bases clipped from V and 2 bases from J, the junction kept 5 bases outside the gene matches. Germline V CDR1 and CDR2: MNHEY, SVGAGI. The CDR3 spans 14 residues.

The DNA of the CDR3 is TGTGCCAGCAGCTTTGGGGACAGTACCTACGAGCAGTACTTC. This sequence encodes CASSFGDSTYEQYF. This chain connects TRBV13 to TRBJ2-7; TRBD1 matches 7 bases. CDR3 length equals 14 residues. CDR1 and CDR2 (germline): PRHDT, FYEKMQ (reference sequence). J gave up 2 bases and V 3 bases, and 4 bases lay outside the gene matches.

The gene calls are TRBV5-1 and TRBJ2-1; TRBD2 matches at 15 bases. There are 16 residues in the CDR3. CDR1 and CDR2 (germline): SGHRS, YFSETQ. The V and J ends lost 0 bases and 13 bases, in that order; junction bases with no gene match: 8. The CDR3 protein is CASSLGLGTSGRTQFF. In DNA form, the CDR3 reads TGCGCCAGCAGCTTGGGGCTGGGGACTAGCGGGAGGACCCAGTTCTTC.

This CDR3 is CAWSGGVYEQFF. The CDR3 DNA follows: TGTGCCTGGAGTGGCGGCGTCTATGAGCAGTTCTTC. This rearrangement joins TRBV30 to TRBJ2-1; D is uncertain. Trimming cost V 1 base and J 8 bases, with 9 bases left between them. The CDR3 loop spans 12 amino acids. Germline V gene lookup returns CDR1 GTSNPN and CDR2 SVGIG (reference sequence).

This chain connects TRBV7-9 to TRBJ2-2; D is perhaps TRBD2 (6 bases). Looked up from germline, CDR1 is SEHNR and CDR2 is FQNEAQ (reference sequence). The CDR3 is made up of 15 amino acids. V was trimmed by 11 bases and J by 4 bases, leaving 20 bases between them. DNA of the CDR3: TGTGCCTGTCGTGGGGAGGACGCCGGCACCGGGGAGCTGTTTTTT. Translated, it gives CACRGEDAGTGELFF.

V and J are TRBV7-8 and TRBJ1-6; TRBD1 aligns across 7 bases. In germline, CDR1 is SGHVS, CDR2 FQNEAQ. V lost 5 bases to trimming and J lost 7 bases; unmatched junction nucleotides: 8. This CDR3 has 15 residues. The DNA for the CDR3 is TGTGCCAGCAGCACCAGGGGGACGAGGAATTCACCCCTCCACTTT. This translates into CASSTRGTRNSPLHF.

The chain couples TRBV10-3 to TRBJ2-2, with D perhaps matching TRBD2 (6 bases). Trimming shortened V by 10 bases and J by 7 bases, and 10 bases separated the two germline ends. Germline-derived CDR1 and CDR2 are ENHRY and SYGVKD. This CDR3 spans 11 amino acids. The CDR3 DNA sequence: TGTGCCAGCCATAGCGGCGGGGAGCTGTTTTTT. This sequence encodes CASHSGGELFF.

V usage is TRBV6-5 and J usage is TRBJ2-7; 9 nucleotides agree with TRBD1. V was clipped by 7 bases and J by 4 bases; unmatched bases: 11. Germline lookup yields CDR1 MNHEY and CDR2 SVGAGI. The CDR3 has 15 amino acids. CDR3 loop: CASTRGQGRTYEQYF. DNA for the CDR3: TGTGCCAGCACCCGGGGACAGGGAAGGACATACGAGCAGTACTTC.

This rearrangement joins TRBV27 to TRBJ2-2, with D possibly being TRBD1 (6 bases). CDR1 is MNHEY and CDR2 is SMNVEV in the germline V gene (reference sequence). V lost 6 bases, J lost 0 bases, and 8 bases lay in between. The CDR3 has 14 residues. The CDR3 DNA is TGTGCCAGCAGGTCAGGGGCGAACACCGGGGAGCTGTTTTTT. Its protein product is CASRSGANTGELFF.

This clone was detected once. V gene TRBV6-1 combines with J gene TRBJ2-3; 11 nucleotides match TRBD2. The length of the CDR3 is 15 residues. The germline CDR1 and CDR2 sequences are MNHNS and SASEGT. With V trimmed by 6 bases and J by 3 bases, 5 bases remained unmatched. Here the CDR3 DNA reads TGTGCCAGCAGCTTAGCGGGAGGGCCAACAGATACGCAGTATTTT. Its translation is CASSLAGGPTDTQYF.

The chain is built from TRBV19 and TRBJ2-7; D may match TRBD1 or TRBD2 (5 bases each). In germline, CDR1 is LNHDA, CDR2 SQIVND (reference sequence). This CDR3 is 12 amino acids long. V lost 6 bases and J lost 2, with 8 bases in between. The CDR3 sequence: CASSQGAYEQYF. The CDR3 nucleotides are TGTGCCAGTAGCCAGGGAGCCTACGAGCAGTACTTC. Supplemented by reference TRBV19 and TRBJ2-7, the full variable domain reads DGGITQSPKYLFRKEGQNVTLSCEQNLNHDAMYWYRQDPGQGLRLIYYSQIVNDFQKGDIAEGYSVSREKKESFPLTVTSAQKNPTAFYLCASSQGAYEQYFGPGTRLTVT.

V is TRBV9 and J is TRBJ1-2; D ambiguous. Trimming cost V 4 bases and J 0 bases, with 16 bases left between them. The CDR3 runs 16 residues. Germline V lookup: CDR1 SGDLS, CDR2 YYNGEE. DNA for the CDR3: TGTGCCAGCAGCCCCTATTCGAGCGGAGCTAACTATGGCTACACCTTC. It translates to CASSPYSSGANYGYTF.

The J gene is TRBJ1-5, the V gene TRBV29-1, with 9 nucleotides matching TRBD1. The CDR3 loop spans 13 amino acids. Germline-derived CDR1 and CDR2 are SQVTM and ANQGSEA. With V trimmed by 4 bases and J by 5 bases, 3 bases remained unmatched. The CDR3 is CSVGTGVDQPQHF. The CDR3 DNA reads as TGCAGCGTTGGGACAGGGGTGGATCAGCCCCAGCATTTT.

The chain combines TRBV4-2 with TRBJ2-1; no definite D call. Trimming took 4 bases from V and 7 from J, leaving 8 bases between them. The germline V gene has CDR1 LGHNA and CDR2 YNFKEQ. The CDR3 runs 12 residues. The CDR3 here is CASSLPGNEQFF. CDR3 DNA: TGTGCCAGCAGCCTCCCCGGTAATGAGCAGTTCTTC.

The V gene is TRBV4-1, the J gene TRBJ1-3, with D unclear. From germline, CDR1 is MGHRA and CDR2 YSYEKL. The CDR3 contains 16 residues. Trimming shortened V by 0 bases and J by 3 bases, and 12 bases separated the two germline ends. The CDR3 here is CASSQDFPASGNTIYF. CDR3 bases: TGCGCCAGCAGCCAAGATTTCCCCGCCAGTGGAAACACCATATATTTT.

The chain links TRBV5-1 to TRBJ2-7; 9 bases are a match to TRBD1. The CDR3 extends over 15 amino acids. V lost 4 bases and J lost 0; bases outside the gene matches: 5. Germline CDR1 and CDR2: SGHRS and YFSETQ. The CDR3 spells CASSLGQGLSYEQYF. CDR3 coding DNA: TGCGCCAGCAGCCTGGGACAGGGCCTCTCCTACGAGCAGTACTTC.

The chain has TRBV5-1 and TRBJ1-1; TRBD1 is a possible D gene (5 bases). Germline lookup yields CDR1 SGHRS and CDR2 YFSETQ. The CDR3 extends over 14 amino acids. The V gene lost 5 bases and the J gene lost 6 bases, with 17 bases spanning the gap. The CDR3 coding sequence is TGCGCCAGCAGTTACAACAGGAATTACGCTGAAGCTTTCTTT. It translates to CASSYNRNYAEAFF.

This chain joins TRBV13 and TRBJ2-7; D is unclear. V shed 2 bases and J shed 3 bases, with 8 bases lying between them. CDR3 length: 13 residues. CDR1 PRHDT and CDR2 FYEKMQ come from the germline V gene (reference sequence). CDR3 loop: CASSLNSYYEQYF. CDR3 in DNA: TGTGCCAGCAGCTTAAACTCCTACTACGAGCAGTACTTC.

The V gene is TRBV19, the J gene TRBJ2-1; 11 positions agree with TRBD2. Germline assignment: CDR1 LNHDA and CDR2 SQIVND (reference sequence). V was clipped by 1 base and J by 9 bases; unmatched bases: 5. The CDR3 contains 15 residues. CDR3: CASSIVGLAASEQFF. As DNA, the CDR3 is TGTGCCAGTAGTATAGTGGGACTAGCGGCCTCTGAGCAGTTCTTC.

The chain has TRBV5-1 and TRBJ2-3, with 15 bases aligning to TRBD2. Germline assignment: CDR1 SGHRS and CDR2 YFSETQ. The length of the CDR3 is 19 residues. V dropped 3 bases and J dropped 2; count of bases not matched to a gene: 10. Here the CDR3 DNA reads TGCGCCAGCAGCTCACGTACCGGACTAGCGGGGGGGTTCACAGATACGCAGTATTTT. It translates to CASSSRTGLAGGFTDTQYF.

Concerning this clone itself: This sample also contains other DNA sequences that code for the same CDR3. The chain has TRBV5-4 and TRBJ2-7, with 10 bases aligning to TRBD2. After removal of 1 base from V and 6 bases from J, the junction contained 1 base not matched to a gene. Germline values: CDR1 SGHNT, CDR2 YYREEE (reference sequence). CDR3 length: 13 residues. The CDR3 reads CASSLLAGAEQYF. Here the CDR3 DNA reads TGTGCCAGCAGCTTGCTAGCGGGGGCCGAGCAGTACTTC.

The V gene is TRBV6-6, the J gene TRBJ2-1; no firm D call. Germline CDR1 reads MNHNY; CDR2 reads SVGAGI (reference sequence). The V gene lost 6 bases and the J gene lost 8 bases, with 11 bases spanning the gap. The CDR3 length is 12 residues. This chain's CDR3 is CASRNFPDEQFF. CDR3 DNA: TGTGCCAGCAGAAACTTTCCGGATGAGCAGTTCTTC.